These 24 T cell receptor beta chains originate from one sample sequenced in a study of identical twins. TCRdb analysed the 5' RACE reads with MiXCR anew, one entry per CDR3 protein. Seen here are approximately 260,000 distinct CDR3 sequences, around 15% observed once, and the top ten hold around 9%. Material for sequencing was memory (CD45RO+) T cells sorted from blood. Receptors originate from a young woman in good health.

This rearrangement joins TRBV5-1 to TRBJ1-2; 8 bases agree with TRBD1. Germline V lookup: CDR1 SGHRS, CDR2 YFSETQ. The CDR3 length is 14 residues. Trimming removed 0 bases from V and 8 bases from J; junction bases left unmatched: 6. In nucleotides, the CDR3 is TGCGCCAGCAGCTTGGCCCAACAGGGGGACGGCTACACCTTC. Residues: CASSLAQQGDGYTF. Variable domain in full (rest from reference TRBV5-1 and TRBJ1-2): KAGVTQTPRYLIKTRGQQVTLSCSPISGHRSVSWYQQTPGQGLQFLFEYFSETQRNKGNFPGRFSGRQFSNSRSEMNVSTLELGDSALYLCASSLAQQGDGYTFGSGTRLTVV.

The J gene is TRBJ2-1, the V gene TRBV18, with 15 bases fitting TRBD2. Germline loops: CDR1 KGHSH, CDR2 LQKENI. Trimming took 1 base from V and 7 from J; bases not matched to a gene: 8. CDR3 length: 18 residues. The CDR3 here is CASSPRFSGTSGRNEQFF. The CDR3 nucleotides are TGTGCCAGCTCACCACGATTTTCCGGGACTAGCGGGAGGAATGAGCAGTTCTTC.

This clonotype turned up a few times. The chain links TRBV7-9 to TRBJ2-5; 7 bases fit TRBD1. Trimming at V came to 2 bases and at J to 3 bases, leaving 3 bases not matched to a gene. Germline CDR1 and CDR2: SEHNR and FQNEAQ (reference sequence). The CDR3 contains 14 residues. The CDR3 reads CASSLMTGKETQYF. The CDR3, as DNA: TGTGCCAGCAGCTTAATGACAGGGAAAGAGACCCAGTACTTC.

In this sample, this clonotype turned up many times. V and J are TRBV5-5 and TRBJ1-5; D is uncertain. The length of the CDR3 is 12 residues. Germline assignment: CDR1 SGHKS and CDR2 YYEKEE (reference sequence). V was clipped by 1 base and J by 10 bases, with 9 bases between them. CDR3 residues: CASSLFGGPQHF. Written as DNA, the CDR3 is TGTGCCAGCAGCTTGTTCGGTGGCCCCCAGCATTTT.

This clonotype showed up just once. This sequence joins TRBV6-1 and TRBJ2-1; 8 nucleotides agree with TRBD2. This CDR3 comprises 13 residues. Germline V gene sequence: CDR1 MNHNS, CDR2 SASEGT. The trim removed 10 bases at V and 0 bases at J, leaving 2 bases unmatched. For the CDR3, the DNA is TGTGCCACGGCGGGAGGCTCCTACAATGAGCAGTTCTTC. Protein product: CATAGGSYNEQFF.

The CDR3 protein is CATSDATNEQFF. The CDR3, as DNA: TGTGCCACCAGTGATGCTACCAATGAGCAGTTCTTC. The gene calls are TRBV24-1 and TRBJ2-1; D unclear. The CDR3 length is 12 residues. Trimming took off 3 bases at V and 6 bases at J, with 5 bases between the two ends. Germline CDR1 is KGHDR and CDR2 is SFDVKD.

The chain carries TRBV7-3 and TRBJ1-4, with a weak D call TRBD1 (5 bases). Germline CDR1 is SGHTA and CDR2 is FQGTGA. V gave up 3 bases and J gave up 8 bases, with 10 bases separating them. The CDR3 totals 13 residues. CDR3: CASSFDRAEKLFF. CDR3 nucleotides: TGTGCCAGCAGCTTCGACAGAGCAGAAAAACTGTTTTTT.

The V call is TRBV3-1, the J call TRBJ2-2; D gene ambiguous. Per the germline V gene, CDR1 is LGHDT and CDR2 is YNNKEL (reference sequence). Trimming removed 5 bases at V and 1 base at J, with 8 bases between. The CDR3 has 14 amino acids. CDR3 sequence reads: CASSKRGNTGELFF. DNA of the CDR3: TGTGCCAGCAGCAAGAGAGGGAACACCGGGGAGCTGTTTTTT. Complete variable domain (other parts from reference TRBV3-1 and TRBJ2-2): DTAVSQTPKYLVTQMGNDKSIKCEQNLGHDTMYWYKQDSKKFLKIMFSYNNKELIINETVPNRFSPKSPDKAHLNLHINSLELGDSAVYFCASSKRGNTGELFFGEGSRLTVL.

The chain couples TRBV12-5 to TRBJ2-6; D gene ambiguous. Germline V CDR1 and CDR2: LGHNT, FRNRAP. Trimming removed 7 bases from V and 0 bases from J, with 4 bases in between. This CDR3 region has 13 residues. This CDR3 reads CASAFSGANVLTF. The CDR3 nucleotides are TGTGCTAGTGCTTTCTCTGGGGCCAACGTCCTGACTTTC. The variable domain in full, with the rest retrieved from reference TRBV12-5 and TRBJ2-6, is DARVTQTPRHKVTEMGQEVTMRCQPILGHNTVFWYRQTMMQGLELLAYFRNRAPLDDSGMPKDRFSAEMPDATLATLKIQPSEPRDSAVYFCASAFSGANVLTFGAGSRLTVL.

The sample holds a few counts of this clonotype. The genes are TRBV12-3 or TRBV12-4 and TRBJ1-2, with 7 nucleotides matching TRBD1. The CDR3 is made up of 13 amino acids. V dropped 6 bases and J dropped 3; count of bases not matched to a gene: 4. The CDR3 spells CASSYDRDYGYTF. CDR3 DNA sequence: TGTGCCAGCAGCTACGACAGGGACTATGGCTACACCTTC.

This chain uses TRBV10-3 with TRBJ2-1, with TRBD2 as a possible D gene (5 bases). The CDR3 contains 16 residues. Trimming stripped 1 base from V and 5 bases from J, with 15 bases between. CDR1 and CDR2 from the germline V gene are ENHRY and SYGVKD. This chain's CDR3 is CAISEWRYSTNNEQFF. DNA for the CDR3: TGTGCCATCAGTGAGTGGCGGTACTCGACTAACAATGAGCAGTTCTTC.

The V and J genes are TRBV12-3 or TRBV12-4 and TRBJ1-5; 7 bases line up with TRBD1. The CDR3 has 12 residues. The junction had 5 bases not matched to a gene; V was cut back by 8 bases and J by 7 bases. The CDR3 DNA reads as TGTGCCAGCCAGGGGGGTTCACAGCCCCAGCATTTT. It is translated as CASQGGSQPQHF.

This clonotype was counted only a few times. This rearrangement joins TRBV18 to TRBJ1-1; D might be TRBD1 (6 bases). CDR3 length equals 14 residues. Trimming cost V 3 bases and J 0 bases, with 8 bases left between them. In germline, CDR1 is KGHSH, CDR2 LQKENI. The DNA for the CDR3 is TGTGCCAGCTCACCCCAGGGGTTGAACACTGAAGCTTTCTTT. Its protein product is CASSPQGLNTEAFF.

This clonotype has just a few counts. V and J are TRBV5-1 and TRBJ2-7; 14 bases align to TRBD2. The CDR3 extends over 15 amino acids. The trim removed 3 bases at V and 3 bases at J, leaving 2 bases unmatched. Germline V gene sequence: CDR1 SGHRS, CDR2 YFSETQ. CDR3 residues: CASSYGLAGGYEQYF. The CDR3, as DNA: TGCGCCAGCAGCTACGGACTAGCGGGGGGCTACGAGCAGTACTTC.

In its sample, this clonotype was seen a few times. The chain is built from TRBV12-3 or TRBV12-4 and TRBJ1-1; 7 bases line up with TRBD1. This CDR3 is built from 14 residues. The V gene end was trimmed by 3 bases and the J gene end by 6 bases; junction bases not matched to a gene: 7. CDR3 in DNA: TGTGCCAGCAGTTTTCACGACAGGGCCTCTGAAGCTTTCTTT. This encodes CASSFHDRASEAFF.

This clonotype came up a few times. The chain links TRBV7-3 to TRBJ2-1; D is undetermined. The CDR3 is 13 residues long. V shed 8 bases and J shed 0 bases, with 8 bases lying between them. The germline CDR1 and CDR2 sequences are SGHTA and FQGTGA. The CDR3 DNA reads TGTGCCAGCTCACAGTTCTCCTACAATGAGCAGTTCTTC. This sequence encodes CASSQFSYNEQFF.

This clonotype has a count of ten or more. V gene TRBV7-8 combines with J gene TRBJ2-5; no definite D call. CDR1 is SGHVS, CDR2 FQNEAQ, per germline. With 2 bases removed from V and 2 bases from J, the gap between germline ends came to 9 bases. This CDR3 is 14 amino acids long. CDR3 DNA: TGTGCCAGCAGCTTAACCCCGATACAAGAGACCCAGTACTTC. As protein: CASSLTPIQETQYF. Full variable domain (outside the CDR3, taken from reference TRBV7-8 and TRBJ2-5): GAGVSQSPRYKVAKRGQDVALRCDPISGHVSLFWYQQALGQGPEFLTYFQNEAQLDKSGLPSDRFFAERPEGSVSTLKIQRTQQEDSAVYLCASSLTPIQETQYFGPGTRLLVL.

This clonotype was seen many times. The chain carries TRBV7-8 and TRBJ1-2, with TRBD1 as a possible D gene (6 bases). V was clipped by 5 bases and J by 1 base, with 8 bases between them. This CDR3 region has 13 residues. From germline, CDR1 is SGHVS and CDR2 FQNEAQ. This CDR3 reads CASSQDSNYGYTF. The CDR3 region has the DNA TGTGCCAGCAGCCAGGACAGTAACTATGGCTACACCTTC.

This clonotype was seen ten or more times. This CDR3 is CAITPGLAGADEQFF. In DNA form, the CDR3 reads TGTGCCATCACCCCGGGACTAGCGGGAGCCGATGAGCAGTTCTTC. The chain combines TRBV10-3 with TRBJ2-1; 14 nucleotides line up with TRBD2. The CDR3 runs 15 residues. The germline V gene has CDR1 ENHRY and CDR2 SYGVKD. V shed 7 bases and J 8 bases; nucleotides not matched to a gene: 7.

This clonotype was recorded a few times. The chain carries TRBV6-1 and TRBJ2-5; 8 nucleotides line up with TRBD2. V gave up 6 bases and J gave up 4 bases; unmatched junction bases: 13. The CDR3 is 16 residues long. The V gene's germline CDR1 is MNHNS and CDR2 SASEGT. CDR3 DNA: TGTGCCAGCAGCGAACCAAGCGGGAGTGGAGGAGAGACCCAGTACTTC. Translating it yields CASSEPSGSGGETQYF.

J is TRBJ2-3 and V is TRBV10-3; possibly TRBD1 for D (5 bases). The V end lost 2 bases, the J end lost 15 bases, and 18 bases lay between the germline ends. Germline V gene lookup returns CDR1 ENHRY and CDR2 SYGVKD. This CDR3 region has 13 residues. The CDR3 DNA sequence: TGTGCCATCAGTGAGGGGTCTCGTGGGGCCAAATATTTT. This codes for CAISEGSRGAKYF.

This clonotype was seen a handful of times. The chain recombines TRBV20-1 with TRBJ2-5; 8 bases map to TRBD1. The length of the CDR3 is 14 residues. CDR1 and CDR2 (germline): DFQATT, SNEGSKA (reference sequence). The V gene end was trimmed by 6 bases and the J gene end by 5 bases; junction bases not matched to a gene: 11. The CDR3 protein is CSAQGAWTMETQYF. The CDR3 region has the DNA TGCAGTGCCCAGGGGGCATGGACTATGGAGACCCAGTACTTC.

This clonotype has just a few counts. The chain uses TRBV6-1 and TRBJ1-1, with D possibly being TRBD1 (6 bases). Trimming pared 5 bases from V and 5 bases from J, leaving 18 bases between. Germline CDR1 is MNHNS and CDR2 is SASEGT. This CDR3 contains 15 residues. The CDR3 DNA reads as TGTGCCAGCAGTCGCCCAGGAGGGAGGGGGACTGAAGCTTTCTTT. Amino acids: CASSRPGGRGTEAFF.

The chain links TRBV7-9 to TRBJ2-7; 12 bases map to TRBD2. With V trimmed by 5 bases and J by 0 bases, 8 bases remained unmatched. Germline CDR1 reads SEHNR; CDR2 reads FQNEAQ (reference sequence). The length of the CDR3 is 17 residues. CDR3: CASSDGLAGSNSYEQYF. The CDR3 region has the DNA TGTGCCAGCAGCGACGGACTAGCGGGATCAAACTCCTACGAGCAGTACTTC.